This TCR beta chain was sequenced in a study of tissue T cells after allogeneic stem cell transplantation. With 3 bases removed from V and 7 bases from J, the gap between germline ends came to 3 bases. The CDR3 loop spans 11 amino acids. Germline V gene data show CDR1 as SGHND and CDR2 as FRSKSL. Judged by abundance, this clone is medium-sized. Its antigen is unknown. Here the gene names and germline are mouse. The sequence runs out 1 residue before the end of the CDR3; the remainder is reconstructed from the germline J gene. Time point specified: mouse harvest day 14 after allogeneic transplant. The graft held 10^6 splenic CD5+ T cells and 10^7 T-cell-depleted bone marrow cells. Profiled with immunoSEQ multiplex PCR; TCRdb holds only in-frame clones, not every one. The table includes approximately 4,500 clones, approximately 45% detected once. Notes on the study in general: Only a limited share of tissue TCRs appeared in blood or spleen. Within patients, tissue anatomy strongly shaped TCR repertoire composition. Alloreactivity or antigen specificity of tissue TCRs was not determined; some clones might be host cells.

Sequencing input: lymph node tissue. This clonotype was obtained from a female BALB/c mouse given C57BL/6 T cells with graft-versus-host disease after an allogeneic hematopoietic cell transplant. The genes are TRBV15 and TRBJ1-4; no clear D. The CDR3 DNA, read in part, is TGTGCCAGCAGTTTGGGCGAAAGATTATTT. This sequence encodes CASSLGERLF. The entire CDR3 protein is CASSLGERLFF.